Following are 26 T cell receptor beta chains from one sample sequenced in a study of shared clonotypes between healthy human individuals. Naive CD8 cells lacked CD45RO, underwent positive selection for CCR7 and left out terminally differentiated effector memory CD45RA+ cells. Sequencing used immunoSEQ multiplex PCR; TCRdb keeps in-frame clones, though not all of them. The sample has some 2.1 million clones, about 95% seen once. The specimen sequenced was naive CD8+ T cells sorted from blood. Receptors were obtained from a young man in good health.

This clone appeared a single time. The CDR3 here is CASSPSSGGFHQETQYF. For the CDR3, the DNA is TGTGCCAGCAGCCCGTCTAGCGGGGGGTTCCACCAAGAGACCCAGTACTTC. The chain couples TRBV7-9 to TRBJ2-5, with TRBD2 matching 11 bases. Germline trimming cut 5 bases from V and 0 bases from J; bases unmatched to any gene: 8. Per germline, CDR1 SEHNR and CDR2 FQNEAQ (reference sequence). This CDR3 region has 17 residues. The whole variable domain, remainder taken from reference TRBV7-9 and TRBJ2-5, is DTGVSQNPRHKITKRGQNVTFRCDPISEHNRLYWYRQTLGQGPEFLTYFQNEAQLEKSRLLSDRFSAERPKGSFSTLEIQRTEQGDSAMYLCASSPSSGGFHQETQYFGPGTRLLVL.

This chain connects TRBV18 to TRBJ2-7; the match to TRBD2 covers 7 bases. Trimming took 0 bases from V and 3 from J; bases not matched to a gene: 11. Germline CDR1 is KGHSH and CDR2 is LQKENI. This CDR3 has 17 residues. The CDR3: CASSPPPLGEGFYEQYF. CDR3 coding DNA: TGTGCCAGCTCACCACCCCCCCTCGGGGAGGGATTCTACGAGCAGTACTTC.

This chain connects TRBV7-8 to TRBJ1-5, with 9 bases aligning to TRBD1. Germline V CDR1 and CDR2: SGHVS, FQNEAQ. The CDR3 is 15 residues long. Losses at the gene ends were 5 bases for V and 8 bases for J; bases not matched to a gene: 10. The DNA of the CDR3 is TGTGCCAGCAGCGGAACAGGGGGCACAGTTGAGCCCCAGCATTTT. Amino acids: CASSGTGGTVEPQHF.

V and J are TRBV27 and TRBJ2-7; D gene uncertain. This CDR3 is 13 amino acids long. V was trimmed by 6 bases and J by 0 bases, leaving 9 bases between them. Germline V gene sequence: CDR1 MNHEY, CDR2 SMNVEV (reference sequence). In DNA, the CDR3 is TGTGCCAGCAGCGCGGACCCCTCCTACGAGCAGTACTTC. This sequence encodes CASSADPSYEQYF.

J is TRBJ2-5 and V is TRBV6-5; either TRBD1 or TRBD2 may supply D (5 bases each). This CDR3 region has 16 residues. Germline V gives CDR1 MNHEY, CDR2 SVGAGI. Trimming pared 3 bases from V and 2 bases from J, leaving 16 bases between. CDR3 amino acids: CASSYSPGPAQETQYF. CDR3 DNA: TGTGCCAGCAGTTATTCGCCGGGGCCCGCTCAAGAGACCCAGTACTTC.

To note about this clone: This same CDR3 is encoded by further DNA sequences in the sample. This chain connects TRBV27 to TRBJ2-1; TRBD2 might be the D (6 bases). The V end lost 2 bases, the J end lost 2 bases, and 7 bases lay between the germline ends. CDR3 length: 14 amino acids. The V gene's germline CDR1 is MNHEY and CDR2 SMNVEV (reference sequence). CDR3 in amino acids: CASSLRGAYNEQFF. The DNA of the CDR3 is TGTGCCAGCAGTTTACGCGGGGCCTACAATGAGCAGTTCTTC.

CDR3 in DNA: TGTGCCAGCAGTCCGGGACAGATGACCGGGGAGCTGTTTTTT. Encoded protein: CASSPGQMTGELFF. This sequence joins TRBV27 and TRBJ2-2; 7 bases are shared with TRBD1. Germline-derived CDR1 and CDR2 are MNHEY and SMNVEV (reference sequence). V shed 5 bases and J 5 bases; nucleotides not matched to a gene: 5. There are 14 residues in the CDR3.

The chain couples TRBV29-1 to TRBJ2-2; a weak D match, TRBD2 (5 bases). CDR1 and CDR2 (germline): SQVTM, ANQGSEA. This CDR3 is built from 19 residues. With 1 base removed from V and 5 bases from J, the gap between germline ends came to 26 bases. The CDR3 loop reads CSVEGSRTSLETGTGELFF. Here the CDR3 DNA reads TGCAGCGTTGAAGGCTCTCGGACTTCCCTCGAGACGGGTACCGGGGAGCTGTTTTTT.

The chain has TRBV6-5 and TRBJ1-1; 7 nucleotides line up with TRBD1. The CDR3 length is 14 residues. V lost 2 bases, J lost 4 bases, and 4 bases stayed unmatched. The germline V gene encodes CDR1 MNHEY and CDR2 SVGAGI. The CDR3 reads CASSYREGATEAFF. As DNA, the CDR3 is TGTGCCAGCAGTTACCGGGAGGGGGCCACTGAAGCTTTCTTT.

The chain combines TRBV6-1 with TRBJ1-2, with TRBD1 identical over 9 bases. CDR1 and CDR2 from the germline V gene are MNHNS and SASEGT. With V trimmed by 4 bases and J by 4 bases, 10 bases remained unmatched. This CDR3 has 16 residues. CDR3: CASSAGQGISAYGYTF. The DNA for the CDR3 is TGTGCCAGCAGTGCCGGACAGGGGATCTCGGCCTATGGCTACACCTTC.

In this sample, this clone turned up once. V gene TRBV10-3 combines with J gene TRBJ2-3; either TRBD1 or TRBD2 may fit D (5 bases each). V lost 0 bases and J lost 4, with 11 bases in between. The CDR3 has 15 residues. The germline V gene has CDR1 ENHRY and CDR2 SYGVKD. The chain's CDR3 is CAISESTARADTQYF. DNA for the CDR3: TGTGCCATCAGTGAGTCGACAGCGAGGGCAGATACGCAGTATTTT.

This clone is a singleton in its sample. This specimen includes other DNA sequences encoding the same CDR3. This chain uses TRBV28 with TRBJ1-5, with TRBD1 identical over 8 bases. The CDR3 has 15 residues. V dropped 4 bases and J dropped 2; count of bases not matched to a gene: 4. CDR1 MDHEN and CDR2 SYDVKM come from the germline V gene. CDR3 in amino acids: CASSSGTGGNQPQHF. The CDR3 DNA is TGTGCCAGCAGTTCCGGGACAGGAGGCAATCAGCCCCAGCATTTT.

The chain links TRBV10-1 to TRBJ1-4, with a weak D call TRBD1 (5 bases). With 6 bases removed from V and 3 bases from J, the gap between germline ends came to 11 bases. This CDR3 is 14 amino acids long. Germline V gives CDR1 WNHNN, CDR2 SYGVQD (reference sequence). The CDR3 sequence: CASRFQGANEKLFF. The CDR3 DNA reads TGCGCCAGCAGATTTCAGGGTGCTAATGAAAAACTGTTTTTT.

A word on this clone: Other DNA sequences in this specimen translate into the identical CDR3. This chain connects TRBV9 to TRBJ2-7; weak D call: TRBD2 (5 bases). The germline gives CDR1 SGDLS, CDR2 YYNGEE. Trimming pared 0 bases from V and 0 bases from J, leaving 7 bases between. The CDR3 contains 14 residues. The CDR3 spells CASSVGGPSYEQYF. CDR3 nucleotide sequence: TGTGCCAGCAGCGTAGGAGGGCCCTCCTACGAGCAGTACTTC.

The chain joins TRBV5-1 to TRBJ2-2, with 12 bases lining up with TRBD2. Unmatched junction bases numbered 7, after V lost 0 bases and J lost 4 bases. The CDR3 spans 18 residues. Germline V gene sequence: CDR1 SGHRS, CDR2 YFSETQ. The DNA of the CDR3 is TGCGCCAGCAGCTTGGGCGGGACTAGCGGGTCCCTCACCGGGGAGCTGTTTTTT. Its translation is CASSLGGTSGSLTGELFF.

On this clone: The same CDR3 arises from other DNA sequences in this sample as well. J is TRBJ2-3 and V is TRBV30, with D possibly TRBD1 on 6 matching bases. V lost 2 bases to trimming and J lost 1 base, with 10 bases between them. Germline V CDR1 and CDR2: GTSNPN, SVGIG (reference sequence). This CDR3 comprises 14 residues. CDR3 in amino acids: CAWSFGGGTDTQYF. For the CDR3, the DNA is TGTGCCTGGAGTTTTGGGGGCGGCACAGATACGCAGTATTTT.

The DNA for the CDR3 is TGCAGCGTGCCGGGACAGGGGTTGAACACTGAAGCTTTCTTT. It yields the protein CSVPGQGLNTEAFF. This sequence joins TRBV29-1 and TRBJ1-1; 10 bases are shared with TRBD1. V dropped 6 bases and J dropped 0; count of bases not matched to a gene: 4. There are 14 residues in the CDR3. In germline, CDR1 is SQVTM, CDR2 ANQGSEA.

The genes are TRBV19 and TRBJ2-5, with D possibly being TRBD2 (6 bases). This CDR3 has 14 residues. The ends were cut back, 7 bases at V and 0 bases at J, with 12 bases in the middle. Germline-derived CDR1 and CDR2 are LNHDA and SQIVND (reference sequence). The CDR3 nucleotides read TGTGCCAGTACTGGGGGGATGTACCAAGAGACCCAGTACTTC. Amino acid sequence: CASTGGMYQETQYF. The complete variable domain, with remaining parts taken from reference TRBV19 and TRBJ2-5, reads DGGITQSPKYLFRKEGQNVTLSCEQNLNHDAMYWYRQDPGQGLRLIYYSQIVNDFQKGDIAEGYSVSREKKESFPLTVTSAQKNPTAFYLCASTGGMYQETQYFGPGTRLLVL.

The chain recombines TRBV9 with TRBJ1-2; D is ambiguous. Germline V gene lookup returns CDR1 SGDLS and CDR2 YYNGEE. The length of the CDR3 is 14 residues. Trimming took 4 bases from V and 2 from J, leaving 12 bases between them. The CDR3 region is CASSSGRMNYGYTF. In DNA form, the CDR3 reads TGTGCCAGCAGCTCCGGGAGGATGAACTATGGCTACACCTTC.

The V and J genes are TRBV4-3 and TRBJ1-1; tentatively, D is TRBD1 (5 bases). Trimming removed 0 bases from V and 6 bases from J, with 20 bases in between. Germline CDR1 is LGHNA and CDR2 is YSLEER. This CDR3 has 17 residues. In DNA, the CDR3 is TGCGCCAGCAGCCAAGATCGGGACGGGGAAGGTCGGGCTGAAGCTTTCTTT. Protein product: CASSQDRDGEGRAEAFF.

CDR3 coding DNA: TGTGCCAGCAGCTTGGAAGTGTTCGACACAGATACGCAGTATTTT. It is translated as CASSLEVFDTDTQYF. The genes are TRBV5-4 and TRBJ2-3; no firm D call. Trimming left V 0 bases short and J 2 bases short, with 10 bases between. This CDR3 spans 15 amino acids. CDR1 SGHNT and CDR2 YYREEE come from the germline V gene (reference sequence).

The rearrangement links TRBV13 to TRBJ2-5; D not resolved. Germline CDR1 PRHDT, CDR2 FYEKMQ (reference sequence). The CDR3 is 16 residues long. V was cut by 2 bases and J by 5 bases, with 18 bases left in between. The CDR3 spells CASSLIGEGTDETQYF. For the CDR3, the DNA is TGTGCCAGCAGCTTAATCGGCGAAGGAACGGATGAGACCCAGTACTTC.

The CDR3 spells CATGGQSLVQETQYF. The CDR3 bases are TGTGCCACCGGGGGACAGTCCCTAGTACAAGAGACCCAGTACTTC. The genes are TRBV15 and TRBJ2-5, with 7 bases identical to TRBD1. Germline V lookup: CDR1 LNHNV, CDR2 YYDKDF (reference sequence). This CDR3 comprises 15 residues. Unmatched junction bases numbered 11, after V lost 8 bases and J lost 2 bases.

The chain combines TRBV10-3 with TRBJ2-1, with 9 bases aligning to TRBD1. Looked up from germline, CDR1 is ENHRY and CDR2 is SYGVKD. With 4 bases clipped from V and 2 bases from J, the junction kept 12 bases outside the gene matches. The CDR3 runs to 18 residues. CDR3 sequence (DNA): TGTGCCATCAGTGGGAGTCGTGGGGGGACAGGGACCTACAATGAGCAGTTCTTC. Its protein product is CAISGSRGGTGTYNEQFF.

The chain carries TRBV30 and TRBJ2-2, with D unclear. Trimming removed 4 bases at V and 5 bases at J, with 8 bases between. The germline gives CDR1 GTSNPN, CDR2 SVGIG (reference sequence). This CDR3 spans 12 amino acids. Written as DNA, the CDR3 is TGTGCCTGGACCTTAGGTACCGGGGAGCTGTTTTTT. As protein: CAWTLGTGELFF.

Comment on this clone: The sample carries other DNA sequences with the same CDR3. The chain is built from TRBV5-1 and TRBJ2-7; TRBD2 agrees at 13 bases. CDR1 is SGHRS and CDR2 is YFSETQ in the germline V gene. The V segment lost 0 bases and the J segment 5 bases; nucleotides outside the gene matches: 2. The CDR3 loop spans 15 amino acids. The CDR3 sequence is CASSLGLAGGHEQYF. DNA for the CDR3: TGCGCCAGCAGCTTGGGACTAGCGGGAGGTCACGAGCAGTACTTC.